The count of the clone carrying this TCR beta chain is one. The CDR3 spans 14 residues. V was clipped by 5 bases and J by 3 bases; unmatched bases: 2. CDR1 is SSHAT and CDR2 is FNYEAQ in the germline V gene (reference sequence). These data are taken from a study of cytomegalovirus exposure and HLA in healthy donors. The PCR contained 60 Vbeta and 13 Jbeta primers. Repertoires were generated with immunoSEQ multiplex PCR, while TCRdb's copy carries only in-frame clones and drops some. The sample holds roughly 110,000 clones, about four fifths seen once. The sequence derives from a man aged 25-45 years in good health and CMV-seropositive. The specimen was PBMCs. This chain links TRBV7-7 with TRBJ2-2; 8 bases are a match to TRBD1. The CDR3 loop reads CASSPDRDTGELFF. DNA of the CDR3: TGTGCCAGCAGCCCGGACAGGGACACCGGGGAGCTGTTTTTT.